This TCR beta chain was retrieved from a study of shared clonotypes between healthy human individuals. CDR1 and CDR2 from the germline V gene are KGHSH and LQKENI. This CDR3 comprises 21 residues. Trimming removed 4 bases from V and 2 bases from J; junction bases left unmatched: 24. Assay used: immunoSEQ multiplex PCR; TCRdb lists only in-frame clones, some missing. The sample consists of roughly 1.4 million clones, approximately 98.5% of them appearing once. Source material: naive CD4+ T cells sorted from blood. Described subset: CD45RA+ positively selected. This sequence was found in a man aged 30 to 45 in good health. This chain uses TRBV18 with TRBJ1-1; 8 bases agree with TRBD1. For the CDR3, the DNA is TGTGCCAGCTCACACCGGAGGGGGGTGGGACAGGAAAAAGCTCTAAACACTGAAGCTTTCTTT. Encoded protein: CASSHRRGVGQEKALNTEAFF. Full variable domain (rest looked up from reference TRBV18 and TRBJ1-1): NAGVMQNPRHLVRRRGQEARLRCSPMKGHSHVYWYRQLPEEGLKFMVYLQKENIIDESGMPKERFSAEFPKEGPSILRIQQVVRGDSAAYFCASSHRRGVGQEKALNTEAFFGQGTRLTVV.